The entry below gives a single TCR beta chain sequence along with its context. Its target is not known. The sample belongs to a study of CXCR3-negative and CXCR3-positive naive CD8 T cells. Regarding the study as a whole: Naive subsets did not differ in surface CD5, and the authors estimated TCR strength using properties of the TRB CDR3. TRB CDR3 hydrophobicity was greater in CXCR3-positive naive cells than in CXCR3-negative naive cells.

The authors gated naive CD8+ T cells as CD45RO-CCR7+CD27+CD95-. CDR1 SGHVS and CDR2 FNYEAQ come from the germline V gene. The CDR3 runs to 14 residues. With UMI labels, 5' RACE was used to prepare the TRB cDNA libraries. TCRdb reprocessed the 5' RACE reads and stores each CDR3 protein as one record, lacking DNA. Recorded for this sample: about 84,000 distinct CDR3 sequences. V is TRBV7-6 and J is TRBJ2-2; lacking DNA, the TRBD1 call made by TCRdb goes unchecked. The material sequenced was naive CXCR3+ CD8+ T cells from blood. Subset in this sample: CD45RO-CCR7+CD27+CD95- naive CD8+ T cells expressing CXCR3 (TNR3+). The receptor's source is a human donor in good health. Some clones in this sample may be carry-over from other donors' samples. The CDR3: CASSGGAGTGELFF. Full variable domain (outside the CDR3, taken from reference TRBV7-6 and TRBJ2-2): GAGVSQSPRYKVTKRGQDVALRCDPISGHVSLYWYRQALGQGPEFLTYFNYEAQQDKSGLPNDRFSAERPEGSISTLTIQRTEQRDSAMYRCASSGGAGTGELFFGEGSRLTVL.